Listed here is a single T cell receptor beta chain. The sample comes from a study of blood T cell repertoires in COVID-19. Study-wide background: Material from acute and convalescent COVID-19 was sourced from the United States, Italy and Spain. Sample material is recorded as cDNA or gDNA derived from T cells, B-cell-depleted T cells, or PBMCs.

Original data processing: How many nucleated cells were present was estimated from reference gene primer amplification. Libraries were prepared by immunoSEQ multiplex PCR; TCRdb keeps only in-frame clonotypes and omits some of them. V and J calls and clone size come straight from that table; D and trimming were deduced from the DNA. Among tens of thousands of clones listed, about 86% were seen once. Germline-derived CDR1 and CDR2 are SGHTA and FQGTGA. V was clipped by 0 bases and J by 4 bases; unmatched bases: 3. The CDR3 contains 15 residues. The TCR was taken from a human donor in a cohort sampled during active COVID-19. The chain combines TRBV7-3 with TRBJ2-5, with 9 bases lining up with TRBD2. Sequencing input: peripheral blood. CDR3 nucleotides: TGTGCCAGCAGCTTAACTAGCGGGGGCGGAGAGACCCAGTACTTC. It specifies CASSLTSGGGETQYF.